This T cell receptor (beta chain) came from a study of cytomegalovirus exposure and HLA in healthy donors (dated by TCRdb to the late 2010s). Background on the whole study: According to an earlier analysis of 550 to 750 of the donors, about 179 million T cells yielded 100 million or so unique TCR beta sequences and about 300 Gb of sequence data. Approximately 310 gigabases of sequencing data and around 85 million unique TCR sequences made up an early release that covered 500 to 700 HLA-typed donors. Of the roughly 410 genotyped donors, more than 75% were placed in the genetic ancestry cluster associated with self-reported Caucasian donors. The aim of the study was to test whether cataloging public T cell receptors could identify signatures of past pathogen exposure. Using immunosequencing, the study profiled T cell repertoires from 550 to 750 subjects and related those repertoires to cytomegalovirus serostatus. A separate validation cohort of about 110 different subjects was used in addition to the approximately 670-subject first cohort. High-throughput TCR immunosequencing, statistical association of individual TCRs with disease status, and machine learning were combined to predict cytomegalovirus infection status. In a later analysis, previously published TCR beta repertoires from about 670 donors were re-analyzed and high-resolution HLA genotyping was added so that TCR occurrence patterns could be studied. In the later analysis, no new phenotypic data were used to find candidate immune exposures; instead, reliance was placed on TCR beta sequences and their occurrence across donors. An earlier analysis of about 600 of the donors used high-throughput TCR beta sequencing to judge whether each TCR beta V gene segment behaved as functional or pseudogenic. Donor age, sex, ethnicity and CMV serostatus were compiled together with the repertoire data. Genome-wide SNP genotypes for about 60% of the roughly 700 donors were used in a later genetic analysis, which treated that subset as a discovery cohort. Every repertoire in the discovery cohort had been generated on one and the same sequencing platform. HLA typing covered class I and class II loci at four-digit resolution. The number of donors typed differed by locus, with roughly 629-640 for A, B, C, DRB1 and DQB1, roughly 520 for DQA1, 600 to 610 for DPA1, and 400 to 490 for DPB1. Roughly 5 DR-DQ haplotypes were handled as single units for association and clustering because linkage in the cohort was strong. On average, around 240,000 unique TCR beta nucleotide sequences were sequenced per donor among 398 genotyped donors of the cohort, with roughly 18% of those sequences being non-productive.

Libraries were prepared through the immunoSEQ multiplex PCR assay. A mixture of 60 forward primers for TCR Vbeta segments and 13 reverse primers for TCR Jbeta segments was used in the multiplex PCR. The CDR3 region of rearranged TCR beta genes was amplified from genomic DNA with a multiplex PCR assay. On the Illumina HiSeq System, the amplified TCR beta libraries were sequenced as 87-base-pair reads. For the original study's pipeline: A later analysis counted 65 million to 90 million unique TCR beta chains across the 640 or so repertoires, and some 11 million of these chains were shared by at least two donors. Raw reads were error-corrected and collapsed into unique sequences by a nearest-neighbor algorithm in which closely related sequences were merged to remove PCR and sequencing errors. CDR3 sequences were aligned to IMGT reference sequences to assign V, D and J gene segments. For a sequence to be retained, a match of at least six nucleotides to both a V gene segment and a J gene segment was required. A rearrangement counted as productive if the CDR3 had no stop codons and remained in frame with V and J, and every other rearrangement counted as non-productive. Following IMGT convention, CDR3 was defined as the stretch from the second conserved V-encoded cysteine up to the conserved J-encoded phenylalanine. In an earlier analysis of around 540 of the donors, sequences lacking an unambiguous match to a single V gene segment were excluded. An earlier analysis of 587 of the donors classified V segments as functional when productive rearrangements were above 56.7% and as segregating when the standard deviation between donors was above 5%. A statistical classification framework was built for diagnosing cytomegalovirus status from the catalog of TCR beta chain sequences. V and J gene assignment, in a later analysis, came from comparing TCR nucleotide sequences with IMGT/GENE-DB human TR gene sequences. In a later analysis, CDR3 sequences and most-parsimonious VDJ recombination scenarios were assigned using the TCRdist pipeline. In a later analysis, every TCR beta chain was defined by the combination of its CDR3 amino acid sequence and its V-gene family, and reads without a unique V-gene family were dropped. As a way to deal with suspected cross-contamination and a sequencing artifact, a later analysis dropped 592 nucleotide sequences that were highly shared and had low generation probability. A later analysis calculated a clonal expansion index for each public chain from normalized within-repertoire ranks of inferred template counts. Generation probabilities in a later analysis came from a VDJ recombination model fitted to out-of-frame rearrangements, and those results were checked against IGoR. In a later analysis, hypergeometric tests were used to score TCR-TCR, TCR-HLA and TCR-CMV co-occurrence, with a repertoire-size bias correction applied to TCR pairs. False discovery rates were estimated in a later analysis by permuting HLA or CMV assignments 20 times. In a later analysis, co-occurring TCRs were grouped using DBSCAN, with TCRdist sequence similarity added in when clustering inside HLA-allele-positive subsets. Repertoires with fewer than 30,000 or more than 120,000 public chains were left out of co-occurrence clustering, as were a few repertoires with anomalous nucleotide sharing. TCRdb took over this immuneACCESS table, retaining in-frame rearrangements with V and J assigned. Such tables are incomplete; in checked studies, under half of the missing clones stem from an unresolved V gene, and the remainder is unexplained. V and J calls and clone size come straight from that table; D and trimming were deduced from the DNA. This sample gives some 150,000 clones in total; 70% to 85% of them show up just once. The ten biggest clones cover about 3.4% of the sample.

The cohort comprised more than 550 healthy bone marrow donors. All cohort members were sampled while nominally healthy, although unrecorded immune exposures were likely present. The donor was CMV seronegative and was included in the group of about 350 seronegative cohort members. A peripheral blood sample was provided by each donor, and peripheral blood mononuclear cells were used for TCR beta sequencing. Genomic DNA was extracted from the blood cell samples with the Qiagen DNeasy Blood Extraction Kit. The paper as a whole reports these results and caveats: Because HLA typing was unavailable for some donors at each locus, only the typed subset was used in association tests. When HLA alleles, especially DR and DQ, strongly co-occurred, TCR associations were difficult to assign to individual alleles. According to the authors, the approach could potentially be generalized to other disease states and immunological phenotypes. A later analysis found that most CMV-associated TCR beta chains appeared HLA-restricted, with HLA associations seemingly driven largely by CMV exposure. Compared with equally common non-associated chains, HLA-associated TCR beta chains in a later analysis were more clonally expanded and had lower generation probabilities. In vitro tests confirmed that a few of the cytomegalovirus-associated TCR beta chains recognize cytomegalovirus antigens. Several of the top co-occurrence clusters appeared to be linked to parvovirus B19, influenza, CMV and Epstein-Barr virus, according to a later analysis. A later analysis associated about 17,000 TCR beta sequences with specific HLA alleles at a false discovery rate of 0.05. Presence/absence analyses assumed roughly uniform sequencing depth across donors, an assumption that may not hold. CMV serostatus was the only immune exposure information available for the cohort. Correlated functional status among segregating V segments might be attributable to linkage disequilibrium, but an unknown experimental factor could not be ruled out. Broadly in line with IMGT annotations, most TCR beta V segments showed up in productive rearrangements about 87% or about 30% of the time in an earlier analysis of roughly 590 of the donors. A later analysis found that TCR association rates varied across HLA loci, with DRB1 alleles showing the most associated TCRs and HLA-C alleles the fewest. A further reported finding was that TCR beta sequences accurately predicted the HLA-A and HLA-B alleles for most subjects in the first cohort. Cytomegalovirus status was reported to be diagnosed by the classifier with high specificity and sensitivity in both the original and validation cohorts. Approximately 18 rarely observed V segments, including chromosome 9 orphons, were excluded from the earlier analysis of a few hundred of the donors because counts were too low. The sequencing pipeline was judged likely to have produced a cluster of highly shared sequence variants as a technical artifact. A later genetic analysis reported fewer N-insertions in productive TCRs among donors in an Asian-associated ancestry cluster than the roughly 620-donor mean. A later genetic analysis associated a missense DCLRE1C variant with V-gene and J-gene trimming of TCR beta chains, and an independent cohort replicated the association. A total of fewer than 200 TCR beta chains were listed by the study as associated with cytomegalovirus. Some IMGT-functional V segments, including TRBV6-2 and TRBV6-3, could not be told apart with the 87-base-pair reads, so those segments were excluded. Most TCR sequences were seen in very few donors, while some public TCRs were found in many individuals. The cohort was sequenced for TCR beta chains only, and without alpha or paired-chain data the features that could be detected were limited.

In regard to this clone: The antigen it binds to is not known. Per-nucleotide qualities are absent, and no much larger clonotype sits a single base away.

At the junction V is shortened by 1 base and J by 6 bases; bases outside the gene matches: 4. Per the germline V gene, MNHNS is the CDR1 and SASEGT is the CDR2. From the cysteine up to the phenylalanine, the CDR3 has a length of 14 residues. Only CDR3 DNA is held: 42 bases, read in frame from base 1. Sequences were obtained from PBMCs. The chain links TRBV6-1 with TRBJ2-3; 7 nucleotides in the junction match TRBD1. The receptor comes from a male donor in good health and CMV-seronegative. This receptor carries the CDR3 CASSEVQGVDTQYF. The DNA sequence is given as TGTGCCAGCAGTGAAGTTCAGGGGGTCGATACGCAGTATTTT.